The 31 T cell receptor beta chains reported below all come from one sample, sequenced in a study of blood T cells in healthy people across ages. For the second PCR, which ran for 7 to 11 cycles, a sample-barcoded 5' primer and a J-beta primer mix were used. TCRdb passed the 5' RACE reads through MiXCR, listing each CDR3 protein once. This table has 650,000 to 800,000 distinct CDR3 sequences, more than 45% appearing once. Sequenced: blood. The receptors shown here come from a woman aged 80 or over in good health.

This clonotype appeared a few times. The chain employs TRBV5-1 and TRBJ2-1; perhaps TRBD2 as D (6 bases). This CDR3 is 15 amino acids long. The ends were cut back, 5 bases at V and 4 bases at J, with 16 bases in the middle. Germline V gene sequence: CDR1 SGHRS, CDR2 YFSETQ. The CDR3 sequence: CASSPVGGPYNEQFF. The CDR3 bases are TGCGCCAGCAGTCCTGTGGGGGGTCCTTACAATGAGCAGTTCTTC.

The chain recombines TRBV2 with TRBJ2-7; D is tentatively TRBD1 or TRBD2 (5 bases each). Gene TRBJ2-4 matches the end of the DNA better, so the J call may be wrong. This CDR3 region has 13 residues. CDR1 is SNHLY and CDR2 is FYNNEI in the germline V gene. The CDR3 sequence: CASSPYEGNIQYF. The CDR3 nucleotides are TGTGCCAGCAGCCCCTACGAGGGGAACATTCAGTACTTC.

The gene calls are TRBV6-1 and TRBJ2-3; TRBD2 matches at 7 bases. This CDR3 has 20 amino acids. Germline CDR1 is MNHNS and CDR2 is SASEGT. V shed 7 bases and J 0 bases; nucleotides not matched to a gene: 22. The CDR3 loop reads CASTKGPRVRGTASTDTQYF. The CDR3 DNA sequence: TGTGCCAGCACCAAAGGGCCCCGCGTGCGGGGGACCGCTAGCACAGATACGCAGTATTTT.

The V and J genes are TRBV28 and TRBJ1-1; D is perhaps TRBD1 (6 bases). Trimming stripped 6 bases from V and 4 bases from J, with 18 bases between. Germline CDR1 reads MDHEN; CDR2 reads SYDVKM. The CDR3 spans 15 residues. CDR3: CASREQGWSGTEAFF. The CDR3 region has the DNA TGTGCCAGCAGGGAACAGGGTTGGTCGGGCACTGAAGCTTTCTTT. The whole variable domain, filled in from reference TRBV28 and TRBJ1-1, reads DVKVTQSSRYLVKRTGEKVFLECVQDMDHENMFWYRQDPGLGLRLIYFSYDVKMKEKGDIPEGYSVSREKKERFSLILESASTNQTSMYLCASREQGWSGTEAFFGQGTRLTVV.

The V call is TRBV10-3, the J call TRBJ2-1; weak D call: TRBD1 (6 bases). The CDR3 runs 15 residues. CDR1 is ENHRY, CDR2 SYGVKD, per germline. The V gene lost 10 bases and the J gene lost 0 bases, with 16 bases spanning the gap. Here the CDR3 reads CATNEGVSSYNEQFF. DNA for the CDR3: TGTGCCACCAACGAGGGGGTGAGCTCCTACAATGAGCAGTTCTTC.

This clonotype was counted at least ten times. CDR3 nucleotides: TGTGCCAGCAGCCCAATTCGCCTGCTGGAGACCCAGTACTTC. It is translated as CASSPIRLLETQYF. The chain carries TRBV28 and TRBJ2-5; no reliable D call. The germline V gene encodes CDR1 MDHEN and CDR2 SYDVKM. This CDR3 has 14 amino acids. V gave up 6 bases and J gave up 5 bases, with 16 bases separating them.

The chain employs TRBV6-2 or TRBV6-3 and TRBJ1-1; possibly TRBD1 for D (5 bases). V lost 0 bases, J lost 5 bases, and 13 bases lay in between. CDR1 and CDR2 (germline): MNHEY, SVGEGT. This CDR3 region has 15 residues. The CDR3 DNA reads TGTGCCAGCAGTTACTCAGGCAGGGAGGAGACTGAAGCTTTCTTT. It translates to CASSYSGREETEAFF.

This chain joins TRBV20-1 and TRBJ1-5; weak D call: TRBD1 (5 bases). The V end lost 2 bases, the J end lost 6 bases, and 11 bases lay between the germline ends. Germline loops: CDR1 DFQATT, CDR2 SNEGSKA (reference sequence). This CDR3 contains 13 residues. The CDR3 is CSARQGLVQPQHF. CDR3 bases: TGCAGTGCTAGACAGGGACTGGTTCAGCCCCAGCATTTT.

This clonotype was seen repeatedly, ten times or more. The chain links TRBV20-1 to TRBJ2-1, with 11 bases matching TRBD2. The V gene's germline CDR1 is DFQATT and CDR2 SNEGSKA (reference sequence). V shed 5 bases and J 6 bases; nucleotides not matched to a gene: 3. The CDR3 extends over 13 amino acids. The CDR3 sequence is CSAEGTSGNEQFF. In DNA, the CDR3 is TGCAGTGCTGAAGGGACTAGCGGCAATGAGCAGTTCTTC.

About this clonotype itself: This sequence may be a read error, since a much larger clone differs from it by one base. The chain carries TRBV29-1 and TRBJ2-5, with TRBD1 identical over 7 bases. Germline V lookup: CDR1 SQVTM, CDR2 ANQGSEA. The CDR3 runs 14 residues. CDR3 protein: CSVEGGRGLAEQYF. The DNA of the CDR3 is TGCAGCGTGGAAGGGGGCAGGGGCCTAGCTGAGCAGTACTTC.

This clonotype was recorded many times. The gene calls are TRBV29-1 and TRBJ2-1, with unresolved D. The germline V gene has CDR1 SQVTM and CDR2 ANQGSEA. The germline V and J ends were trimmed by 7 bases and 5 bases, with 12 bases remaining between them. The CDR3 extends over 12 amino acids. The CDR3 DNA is TGCAGCGCGGACGGAGCCAACAATGAGCAGTTCTTC. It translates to CSADGANNEQFF.

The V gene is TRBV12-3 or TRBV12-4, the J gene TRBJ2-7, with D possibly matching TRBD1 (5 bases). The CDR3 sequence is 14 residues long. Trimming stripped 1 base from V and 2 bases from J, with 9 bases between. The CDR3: CASSLVGVAYEQYF. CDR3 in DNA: TGTGCCAGCAGTTTAGTAGGGGTAGCCTACGAGCAGTACTTC.

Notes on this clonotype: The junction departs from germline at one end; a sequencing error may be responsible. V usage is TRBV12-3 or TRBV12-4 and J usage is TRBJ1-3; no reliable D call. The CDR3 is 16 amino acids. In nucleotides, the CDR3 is TGTGCCAGCAGCTTAGCGACGGACTACTCTGGAAACACCATATATTTT. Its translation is CASSLATDYSGNTIYF.

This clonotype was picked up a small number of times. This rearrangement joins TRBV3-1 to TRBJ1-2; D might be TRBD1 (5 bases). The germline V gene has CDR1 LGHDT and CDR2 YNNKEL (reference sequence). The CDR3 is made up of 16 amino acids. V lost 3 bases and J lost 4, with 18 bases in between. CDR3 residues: CASSQVGAGRAYGYTF. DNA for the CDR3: TGTGCCAGCAGCCAGGTCGGGGCAGGGAGGGCCTATGGCTACACCTTC.

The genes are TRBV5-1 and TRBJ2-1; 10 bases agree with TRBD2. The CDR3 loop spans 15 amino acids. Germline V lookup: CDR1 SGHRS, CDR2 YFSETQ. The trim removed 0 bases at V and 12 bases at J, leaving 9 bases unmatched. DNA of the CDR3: TGCGCCAGCAGCTTGGAGAGCGGGGGGGCCGGTGGGCAGTTCTTC. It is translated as CASSLESGGAGGQFF.

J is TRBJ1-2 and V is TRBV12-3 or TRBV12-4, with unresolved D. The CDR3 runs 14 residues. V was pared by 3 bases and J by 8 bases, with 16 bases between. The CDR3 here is CASSFGGRVGGYTF. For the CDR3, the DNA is TGTGCCAGCAGTTTTGGAGGTCGGGTCGGGGGCTACACCTTC.

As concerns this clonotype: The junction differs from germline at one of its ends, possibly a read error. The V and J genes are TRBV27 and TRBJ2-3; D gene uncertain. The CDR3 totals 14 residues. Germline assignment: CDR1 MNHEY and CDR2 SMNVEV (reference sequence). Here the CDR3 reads CASSVRVGTDTQYF. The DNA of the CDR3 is TGCGCCAGCAGCGTCCGGGTCGGCACAGATACGCAGTATTTT.

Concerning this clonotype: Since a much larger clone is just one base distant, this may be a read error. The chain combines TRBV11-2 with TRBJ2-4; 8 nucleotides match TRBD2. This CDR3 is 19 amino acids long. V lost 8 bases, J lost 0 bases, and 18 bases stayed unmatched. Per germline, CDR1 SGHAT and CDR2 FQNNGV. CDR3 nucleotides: TGTGCCAGCTGTTTTAACGGGGGGGAGTTTAGGGTAGCCAAAAACATTCAGTACTTC. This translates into CASCFNGGEFRVAKNIQYF.

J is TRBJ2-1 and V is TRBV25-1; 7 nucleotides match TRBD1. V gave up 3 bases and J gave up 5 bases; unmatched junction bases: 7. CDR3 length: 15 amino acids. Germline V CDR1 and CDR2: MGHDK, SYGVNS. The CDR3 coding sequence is TGTGCCAGCAGTGATCCTAGACAGGGAGACAATGAGCAGTTCTTC. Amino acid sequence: CASSDPRQGDNEQFF. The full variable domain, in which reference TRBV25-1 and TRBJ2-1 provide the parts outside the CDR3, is EADIYQTPRYLVIGTGKKITLECSQTMGHDKMYWYQQDPGMELHLIHYSYGVNSTEKGDLSSESTVSRIRTEHFPLTLESARPSHTSQYLCASSDPRQGDNEQFFGPGTRLTVL.

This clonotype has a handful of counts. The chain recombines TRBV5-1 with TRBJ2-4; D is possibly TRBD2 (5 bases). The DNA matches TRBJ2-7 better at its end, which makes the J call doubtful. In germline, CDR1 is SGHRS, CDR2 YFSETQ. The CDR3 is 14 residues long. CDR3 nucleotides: TGCGCCAGCAGCGTCGGGGTCAACATCTACGAGCAGTACTTC. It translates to CASSVGVNIYEQYF.

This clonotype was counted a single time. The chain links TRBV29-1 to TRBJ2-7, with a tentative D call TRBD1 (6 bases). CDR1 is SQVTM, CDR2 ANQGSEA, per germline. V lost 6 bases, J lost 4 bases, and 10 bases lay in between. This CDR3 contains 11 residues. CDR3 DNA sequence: TGCAGCGTCAACCAGGGGTACGAGCAGTACTTC. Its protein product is CSVNQGYEQYF.

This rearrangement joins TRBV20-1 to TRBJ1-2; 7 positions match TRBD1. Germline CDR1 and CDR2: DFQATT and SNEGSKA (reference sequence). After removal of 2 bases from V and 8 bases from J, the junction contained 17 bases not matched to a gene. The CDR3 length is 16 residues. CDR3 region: CSARPQFADRVGGYTF. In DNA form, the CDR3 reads TGCAGTGCTAGACCCCAATTTGCCGACAGGGTTGGGGGCTACACCTTC.

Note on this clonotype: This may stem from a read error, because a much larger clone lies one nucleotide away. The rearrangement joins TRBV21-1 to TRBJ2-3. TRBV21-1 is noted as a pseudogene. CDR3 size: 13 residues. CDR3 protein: CTSSHVSTDTQYF. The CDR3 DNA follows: TGTACCAGCAGTCACGTCAGCACAGATACGCAGTATTTT.

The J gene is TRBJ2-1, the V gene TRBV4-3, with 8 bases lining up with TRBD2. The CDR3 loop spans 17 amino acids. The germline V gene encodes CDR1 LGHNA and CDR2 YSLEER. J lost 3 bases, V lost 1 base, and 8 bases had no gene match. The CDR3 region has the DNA TGCGCCAGCAGCCAAGGAGCGCGGGGGGTCCTCTACAATGAGCAGTTCTTC. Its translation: CASSQGARGVLYNEQFF.

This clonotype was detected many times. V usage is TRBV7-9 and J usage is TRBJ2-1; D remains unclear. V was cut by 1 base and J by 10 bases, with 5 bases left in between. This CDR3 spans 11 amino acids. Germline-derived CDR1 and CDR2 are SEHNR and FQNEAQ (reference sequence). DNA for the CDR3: TGTGCCAGCAGCTTAGTTTGGGAGCAGTTCTTC. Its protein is CASSLVWEQFF.

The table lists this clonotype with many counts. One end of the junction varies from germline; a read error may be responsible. As DNA, the CDR3 is TGTGCTAGCAGCTTAGATTGGACTAGAGAGACCCAGTACTTC. It translates to CASSLDWTRETQYF. The genes are TRBV7-7 and TRBJ2-5, with 7 bases lining up with TRBD2. Germline CDR1 reads SSHAT; CDR2 reads FNYEAQ (reference sequence). The CDR3 covers 14 residues.

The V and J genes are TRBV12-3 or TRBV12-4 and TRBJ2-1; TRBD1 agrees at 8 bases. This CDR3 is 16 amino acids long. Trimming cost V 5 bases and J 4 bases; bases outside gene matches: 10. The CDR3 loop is CASSHRGQGRYNEQFF. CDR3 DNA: TGTGCCAGCAGTCATCGAGGACAGGGTCGGTACAATGAGCAGTTCTTC.

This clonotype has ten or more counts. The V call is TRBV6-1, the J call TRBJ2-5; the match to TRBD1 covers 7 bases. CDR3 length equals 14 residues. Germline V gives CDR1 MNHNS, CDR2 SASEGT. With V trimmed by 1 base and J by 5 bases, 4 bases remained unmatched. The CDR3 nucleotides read TGTGCCAGCAGTGAAGAGACAGGGATGGAGACCCAGTACTTC. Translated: CASSEETGMETQYF.

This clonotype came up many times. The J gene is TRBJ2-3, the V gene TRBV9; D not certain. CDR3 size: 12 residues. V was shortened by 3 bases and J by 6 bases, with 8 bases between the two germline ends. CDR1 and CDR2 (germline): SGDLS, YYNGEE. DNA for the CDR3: TGTGCCAGCAGCGGACATGCCGATACGCAGTATTTT. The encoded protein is CASSGHADTQYF.

The CDR3 spells CASSHPRQGSTNEKLFF. The CDR3 nucleotides read TGTGCCAGCAGCCATCCCCGACAGGGCTCAACTAATGAAAAACTGTTTTTT. This rearrangement joins TRBV7-9 to TRBJ1-4; 7 positions agree with TRBD1. This CDR3 has 17 residues. Trimming cost V 5 bases and J 0 bases; bases outside gene matches: 9. In germline, CDR1 is SEHNR, CDR2 FQNEAQ (reference sequence).

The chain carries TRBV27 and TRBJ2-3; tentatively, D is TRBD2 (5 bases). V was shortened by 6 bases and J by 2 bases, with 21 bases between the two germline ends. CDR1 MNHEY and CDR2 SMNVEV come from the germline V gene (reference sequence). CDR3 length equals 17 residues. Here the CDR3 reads CASRAPWGAAPTDTQYF. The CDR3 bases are TGTGCCAGCAGAGCCCCGTGGGGAGCGGCTCCCACAGATACGCAGTATTTT.